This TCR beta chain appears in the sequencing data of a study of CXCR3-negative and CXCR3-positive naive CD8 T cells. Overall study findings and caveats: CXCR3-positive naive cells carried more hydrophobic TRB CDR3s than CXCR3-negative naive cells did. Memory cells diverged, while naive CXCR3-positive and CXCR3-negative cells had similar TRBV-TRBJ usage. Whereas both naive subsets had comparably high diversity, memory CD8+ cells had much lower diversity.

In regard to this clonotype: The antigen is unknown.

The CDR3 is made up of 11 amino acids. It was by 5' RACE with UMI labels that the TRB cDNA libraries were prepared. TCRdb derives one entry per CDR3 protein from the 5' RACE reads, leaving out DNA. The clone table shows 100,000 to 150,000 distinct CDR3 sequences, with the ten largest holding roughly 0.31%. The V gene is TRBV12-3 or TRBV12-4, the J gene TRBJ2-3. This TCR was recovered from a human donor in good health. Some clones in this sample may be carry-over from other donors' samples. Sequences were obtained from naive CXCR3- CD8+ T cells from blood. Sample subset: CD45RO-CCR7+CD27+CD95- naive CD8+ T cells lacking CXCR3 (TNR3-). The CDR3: CASRGPDTQYF.